Shown below are 27 T cell receptor beta chains from a single sample sequenced in a study of T cells in Graves' hyperthyroidism and ophthalmopathy. The source material, RNA transcripts, was used to amplify TCR beta CDR3 regions. The TCR CDR3 was amplified in a first-round RT-PCR using the HTBI primer set. TCRdb analysed the multiplex PCR reads with MiXCR anew, one entry per CDR3 protein. The table has 300,000 or so distinct CDR3 sequences, around 23% seen once; the top ten hold around 50%. The sample consisted of blood. These TCRs come from a woman aged 45-65 years with Graves' hyperthyroidism.

The chain combines TRBV18 with TRBJ2-7, with D maybe TRBD2 (6 bases). V was cut by 3 bases and J by 0 bases, with 12 bases left in between. CDR1 and CDR2 from the germline V gene are KGHSH and LQKENI. This CDR3 contains 15 residues. CDR3 sequence: CASSPRLVLSYEQYF. For the CDR3, the DNA is TGTGCCAGCTCACCTCGACTAGTCCTCTCCTACGAGCAGTACTTC.

This clonotype was detected many times. The rearrangement joins TRBV7-2 to TRBJ2-2; 8 nucleotides agree with TRBD2. V dropped 3 bases and J dropped 3; count of bases not matched to a gene: 3. This CDR3 is 15 amino acids long. CDR1 and CDR2 from the germline V gene are SGHTA and FQGNSA. CDR3 DNA: TGTGCCAGCAGCTTTAGCGGGGCCTACACCGGGGAGCTGTTTTTT. Translating gives CASSFSGAYTGELFF.

The chain links TRBV11-2 to TRBJ1-1; D is unclear. The V gene lost 0 bases and the J gene lost 11 bases, with 10 bases spanning the gap. The CDR3 has 12 residues. Germline CDR1 and CDR2: SGHAT and FQNNGV. The DNA for the CDR3 is TGTGCCAGCAGCTTAGAGTGGCAAAGGGCTTTCTTT. Translating gives CASSLEWQRAFF.

The chain recombines TRBV27 with TRBJ1-1; TRBD1 matches 10 bases. CDR1 is MNHEY, CDR2 SMNVEV, per germline (reference sequence). V dropped 5 bases and J dropped 6; count of bases not matched to a gene: 6. The CDR3 is made up of 14 amino acids. CDR3 residues: CASSHRDRGPEAFF. CDR3 in DNA: TGTGCCAGCAGTCACCGGGACAGGGGCCCTGAAGCTTTCTTT.

The rearrangement uses TRBV7-8 and TRBJ2-3; 8 nucleotides align to TRBD1. The germline V gene encodes CDR1 SGHVS and CDR2 FQNEAQ. V lost 6 bases, J lost 1 base, and 12 bases stayed unmatched. The CDR3 has 17 amino acids. In nucleotides, the CDR3 is TGTGCCAGCAGTCGTTGGTGGTCGGGACAGGGCACAGATACGCAGTATTTT. It specifies CASSRWWSGQGTDTQYF.

V is TRBV29-1 and J is TRBJ2-7; TRBD1 agrees at 7 bases. V lost 6 bases, J lost 2 bases, and 4 bases stayed unmatched. The CDR3 spans 12 residues. Germline lookup yields CDR1 SQVTM and CDR2 ANQGSEA. The CDR3 DNA sequence: TGCAGCGTACAGGGGAACACCTACGAGCAGTACTTC. Translated, it gives CSVQGNTYEQYF.

The rearrangement joins TRBV20-1 to TRBJ2-3, with 10 positions matching TRBD2. Germline assignment: CDR1 DFQATT and CDR2 SNEGSKA (reference sequence). CDR3 length: 14 residues. After removal of 4 bases from V and 4 bases from J, the junction contained 5 bases not matched to a gene. DNA of the CDR3: TGCAGTGCTACCTCTAGCGGGAGCCCAGATACGCAGTATTTT. Amino acids: CSATSSGSPDTQYF.

This clonotype was seen ten or more times. The junction departs from the called germline gene at one end, perhaps through a read error. This CDR3 reads CASSPQGVKTEAFF. The CDR3 DNA reads as TGTGCCAGTAGCCCCCAGGGAGTGAAGACTGAAGCTTTCTTT. J is TRBJ1-1 and V is TRBV19, with D possibly TRBD1 on 5 matching bases. Germline V gene sequence: CDR1 LNHDA, CDR2 SQIVND (reference sequence). The length of the CDR3 is 14 residues.

The chain couples TRBV9 to TRBJ2-1, with 8 bases matching TRBD2. V trimming: 0 bases; J trimming: 6 bases; junction bases outside the gene matches: 8. Germline V gene data show CDR1 as SGDLS and CDR2 as YYNGEE. The CDR3 is made up of 16 amino acids. The CDR3 DNA reads TGTGCCAGCAGCGTAGAGGGGACTAGGAGGGTCAATGAGCAGTTCTTC. Amino acid sequence: CASSVEGTRRVNEQFF.

The V and J genes are TRBV19 and TRBJ2-3; a weak D match, TRBD1 (5 bases). V dropped 10 bases and J dropped 1 base, with 12 bases sitting between them. Germline lookup yields CDR1 LNHDA and CDR2 SQIVND (reference sequence). This CDR3 spans 13 amino acids. The CDR3 is CATQVLGTDTQYF. The CDR3 DNA follows: TGTGCCACACAGGTTCTTGGCACAGATACGCAGTATTTT.

The chain has TRBV7-9 and TRBJ2-7; D uncertain. Deletions cut 0 bases from V and 5 bases from J, with 5 bases between. CDR3 length: 12 residues. From germline, CDR1 is SEHNR and CDR2 FQNEAQ (reference sequence). In nucleotides, the CDR3 is TGTGCCAGCAGCTTAGCGACCCACGAGCAGTACTTC. It translates to CASSLATHEQYF.

The CDR3: CASCPLGNSGNTIYF. Here the CDR3 DNA reads TGTGCCAGCTGTCCGTTGGGTAACTCTGGAAACACCATATATTTT. This rearrangement joins TRBV6-1 to TRBJ1-3; no clear D gene. The CDR3 covers 15 residues. Germline CDR1 is MNHNS and CDR2 is SASEGT. Trimming took off 8 bases at V and 0 bases at J, with 14 bases between the two ends.

This clonotype was counted at least ten times. The rearrangement uses TRBV7-3 and TRBJ2-2, with 10 bases that match TRBD1. The CDR3 consists of 16 residues. J lost 5 bases, V lost 2 bases, and 5 bases had no gene match. Germline assignment: CDR1 SGHTA and CDR2 FQGTGA. The CDR3, as DNA: TGTGCCAGCAGCTTAGTCGGGACAGGGGAAACCGGGGAGCTGTTTTTT. Encoded protein: CASSLVGTGETGELFF. Filled out from reference TRBV7-3 and TRBJ2-2, the complete variable domain reads GAGVSQTPSNKVTEKGKYVELRCDPISGHTALYWYRQSLGQGPEFLIYFQGTGAADDSGLPNDRFFAVRPEGSVSTLKIQRTERGDSAVYLCASSLVGTGETGELFFGEGSRLTVL.

This chain uses TRBV2 with TRBJ2-7; 11 bases are a match to TRBD2. The CDR3 is made up of 15 amino acids. Germline lookup yields CDR1 SNHLY and CDR2 FYNNEI. Unmatched junction bases numbered 8, after V lost 7 bases and J lost 3 bases. The chain's CDR3 is CASILELAGDYEQYF. The DNA of the CDR3 is TGTGCCAGCATACTCGAACTAGCGGGAGACTACGAGCAGTACTTC. The entire variable domain, with the rest obtained from reference TRBV2 and TRBJ2-7, is as follows: EPEVTQTPSHQVTQMGQEVILRCVPISNHLYFYWYRQILGQKVEFLVSFYNNEISEKSEIFDDQFSVERPDGSNFTLKIRSTKLEDSAMYFCASILELAGDYEQYFGPGTRLTVT.

This clonotype was seen many times. This chain joins TRBV20-1 and TRBJ2-1; a possible D gene is TRBD2 (8 bases). V was trimmed by 6 bases and J by 2 bases, leaving 17 bases between them. The V gene's germline CDR1 is DFQATT and CDR2 SNEGSKA (reference sequence). CDR3 length equals 15 residues. The CDR3 loop reads CSARGREVPYNEQFF. The CDR3 DNA follows: TGCAGTGCAAGGGGGCGGGAGGTCCCCTACAATGAGCAGTTCTTC.

This clonotype was counted between two and nine times. The V and J genes are TRBV5-1 and TRBJ2-2; D is unresolved. Germline V lookup: CDR1 SGHRS, CDR2 YFSETQ. V was trimmed by 0 bases and J by 5 bases, leaving 5 bases between them. The CDR3 contains 13 residues. CDR3 bases: TGCGCCAGCAGCTTGGCTCTAACCGGGGAGCTGTTTTTT. Translating gives CASSLALTGELFF.

This chain uses TRBV18 with TRBJ1-2, with a tentative D call TRBD1 (5 bases). Trimming took 3 bases from V and 0 from J, leaving 11 bases between them. In germline, CDR1 is KGHSH, CDR2 LQKENI. The CDR3 runs to 15 residues. The CDR3 reads CASSPGAGSNYGYTF. For the CDR3, the DNA is TGTGCCAGCTCACCTGGGGCGGGCTCTAACTATGGCTACACCTTC.

The sample holds many counts of this clonotype. This rearrangement joins TRBV5-6 to TRBJ1-1; the match to TRBD1 covers 11 bases. V shed 4 bases, J shed 10 bases, and the junction held 6 bases outside the gene matches. The CDR3 totals 13 residues. CDR1 is SGHDT and CDR2 is YYEEEE in the germline V gene. The CDR3 bases are TGTGCCAGCAGCCCCGGACAGGGGGCGAGAGCTTTCTTT. This sequence encodes CASSPGQGARAFF.

The chain combines TRBV3-1 with TRBJ2-3, with 8 bases that match TRBD1. The length of the CDR3 is 13 residues. V was clipped by 4 bases and J by 6 bases; unmatched bases: 3. Germline CDR1 is LGHDT and CDR2 is YNNKEL (reference sequence). The CDR3 DNA sequence: TGTGCCAGCAGCCCGTACAGGGGGGATACGCAGTATTTT. Translating gives CASSPYRGDTQYF.

This chain links TRBV20-1 with TRBJ2-1; D remains ambiguous. The germline V gene has CDR1 DFQATT and CDR2 SNEGSKA (reference sequence). The CDR3 is made up of 10 amino acids. The ends were cut back, 7 bases at V and 9 bases at J, with 10 bases in the middle. The CDR3: CSVAASEQFF. The CDR3 region has the DNA TGCAGTGTCGCCGCTAGTGAGCAGTTCTTC.

The chain employs TRBV29-1 and TRBJ2-1; no reliable D call. V gave up 2 bases and J gave up 6 bases, with 11 bases separating them. Germline V gives CDR1 SQVTM, CDR2 ANQGSEA. This CDR3 is built from 13 residues. The CDR3 DNA reads as TGCAGCGTTGAAAGGTACCAAACCAATGAGCAGTTCTTC. Protein product: CSVERYQTNEQFF.

Of note for this clonotype: A junction boundary mismatches the germline segment, possibly from a read error. This chain uses TRBV28 with TRBJ1-1; D gene unclear. In germline, CDR1 is MDHEN, CDR2 SYDVKM. There are 12 residues in the CDR3. CDR3 residues: CASSPVGWSSLF. The CDR3 coding sequence is TGTGCCAGCAGCCCGGTTGGATGGTCTTCCCTCTTT.

As for this clonotype: The junction departs from the called germline gene at one end, perhaps through a read error. The J gene is TRBJ1-1, the V gene TRBV6-6, with D perhaps matching TRBD1 (5 bases). Looked up from germline, CDR1 is MNHNY and CDR2 is SVGAGI (reference sequence). The CDR3 totals 14 residues. The CDR3 region is CASSYSGAATEASF. CDR3 nucleotide sequence: TGTGCCAGCAGTTACTCAGGGGCCGCTACTGAAGCTTCCTTT.

The rearrangement joins TRBV4-1 to TRBJ2-1; tentative D call: TRBD2 (5 bases). Between the trimmed V and J ends, which lost 0 bases and 8 bases, there was a span of 14 bases. Germline CDR1 is MGHRA and CDR2 is YSYEKL. This CDR3 spans 15 amino acids. The CDR3 loop is CASSQDRRSGDEQFF. CDR3 bases: TGCGCCAGCAGCCAAGATCGGAGGAGCGGCGATGAGCAGTTCTTC.

The genes are TRBV28 and TRBJ2-1, with 8 bases matching TRBD2. Germline CDR1 reads MDHEN; CDR2 reads SYDVKM. The CDR3 has 14 amino acids. The ends lost 6 bases at V and 7 bases at J; junction bases unmatched: 8. CDR3: CASRAQGLGNEQFF. CDR3 nucleotides: TGTGCCAGCAGGGCCCAGGGACTAGGGAATGAGCAGTTCTTC.

In its sample, this clonotype was seen many times. The genes are TRBV3-1 and TRBJ2-2; D unresolved. The germline CDR1 and CDR2 sequences are LGHDT and YNNKEL (reference sequence). V lost 3 bases and J lost 6, with 2 bases in between. The CDR3 has 11 residues. The CDR3 reads CASSHAGELFF. For the CDR3, the DNA is TGTGCCAGCAGCCACGCCGGGGAGCTGTTTTTT. Filled out from reference TRBV3-1 and TRBJ2-2, the complete variable domain reads DTAVSQTPKYLVTQMGNDKSIKCEQNLGHDTMYWYKQDSKKFLKIMFSYNNKELIINETVPNRFSPKSPDKAHLNLHINSLELGDSAVYFCASSHAGELFFGEGSRLTVL.

Worth noting for this clonotype: Being one base from a much bigger clone, this may be a read error. No conserved phenylalanine or tryptophan ends this CDR3, so it is likely a read error. CDR3 coding DNA: TGTGCCAGCAGCTTAGGGCCAGGCAATGAGCAGTTCTCC. This gives the protein CASSLGPGNEQFS. This chain links TRBV7-6 with TRBJ2-1; D is unclear. This CDR3 is built from 13 residues. The germline V gene encodes CDR1 SGHVS and CDR2 FNYEAQ. V was trimmed by 1 base and J by 6 bases, leaving 7 bases between them.